This T cell receptor beta chain is from a study of blood T cell repertoires in COVID-19. Turning to the study itself: The cDNA or gDNA used as material had been derived from T cells, B-cell-depleted T cells, or PBMCs.

The method was immunoSEQ multiplex PCR; TCRdb's version includes in-frame clones alone and lacks a portion of them. The sample holds approximately 200,000 clones, nearly 90% seen once. Participants, about 18 to 90 years old, spanned 24 US areas. There are 15 residues in the CDR3. Deletions cut 6 bases from V and 5 bases from J, with 22 bases between. Germline V gene sequence: CDR1 SQVTM, CDR2 ANQGSEA. Material: PBMCs or T cells enriched from blood (not recorded which). The chain uses TRBV29-1 and TRBJ1-1, with D possibly matching TRBD1 (6 bases). This receptor was taken from a man aged 30-40 years who had recovered from COVID-19. The CDR3 region is CSVSNSLGGRTEAFF. CDR3 nucleotide sequence: TGCAGCGTGTCAAATTCGCTAGGGGGTAGGACTGAAGCTTTCTTT.